These 20 T cell receptor beta chains were all obtained from the same sample, sequenced in a study of T cell responses to AZD1222 COVID-19 vaccine. Clones were read by immunoSEQ multiplex PCR, and TCRdb kept only the in-frame ones, dropping some. The table records about 90,000 clones, around 90% of them present only once. The sample in question was peripheral blood, obtained on day 0 of MenACWY control vaccination. The receptors were sampled from an adult in good health.

This chain uses TRBV6-5 with TRBJ2-7; 9 bases agree with TRBD1. CDR3 length equals 15 residues. Germline-derived CDR1 and CDR2 are MNHEY and SVGAGI. Trimming took 7 bases from V and 1 from J; bases not matched to a gene: 8. The chain's CDR3 is CASTSTTGGSYEQYF. For the CDR3, the DNA is TGTGCCAGCACCTCAACGACAGGGGGATCCTACGAGCAGTACTTC.

The V and J genes are TRBV28 and TRBJ1-5; D perhaps matches TRBD1 (5 bases). Trimming removed 3 bases from V and 3 bases from J, with 12 bases in between. From germline, CDR1 is MDHEN and CDR2 SYDVKM. The CDR3 extends over 15 amino acids. The CDR3 spells CASSLPGTVNQPQHF. The CDR3, as DNA: TGTGCCAGCAGTTTGCCCGGGACGGTCAATCAGCCCCAGCATTTT.

CDR3 in amino acids: CASKWTFANTGELFF. Here the CDR3 DNA reads TGTGCCAGTAAGTGGACGTTCGCGAACACCGGGGAGCTGTTTTTT. The V call is TRBV19, the J call TRBJ2-2; D not resolved. Trimming took off 7 bases at V and 0 bases at J, with 12 bases between the two ends. The CDR3 consists of 15 residues. Germline V gives CDR1 LNHDA, CDR2 SQIVND (reference sequence).

This clone was counted a few times. The CDR3 sequence: CATSDWGSGQGSDEQYF. In DNA form, the CDR3 reads TGTGCCACCAGTGACTGGGGATCGGGACAGGGGAGTGACGAGCAGTACTTC. V gene TRBV24-1 combines with J gene TRBJ2-7; TRBD1 aligns across 10 bases. V gave up 4 bases and J gave up 5 bases; unmatched junction bases: 13. The CDR3 is made up of 17 amino acids. Germline CDR1 is KGHDR and CDR2 is SFDVKD.

The chain couples TRBV5-1 to TRBJ1-1; D remains unclear. CDR1 and CDR2 from the germline V gene are SGHRS and YFSETQ. The CDR3 runs 15 residues. V was trimmed by 0 bases and J by 6 bases, leaving 15 bases between them. The CDR3 loop is CASSLVTRNSAEAFF. The CDR3, as DNA: TGCGCCAGCAGCTTGGTGACCCGTAACTCGGCTGAAGCTTTCTTT.

The CDR3 coding sequence is TGCGCCAGCAGCTTGGTTCCCAGTACTGACAGAAGCGCCGGAAACACCATATATTTT. As protein: CASSLVPSTDRSAGNTIYF. The rearrangement links TRBV5-1 to TRBJ1-3; TRBD1 might be the D (5 bases). CDR3 length equals 19 residues. Deletions cut 0 bases from V and 4 bases from J, with 23 bases between. Germline-derived CDR1 and CDR2 are SGHRS and YFSETQ.

The chain has TRBV24-1 and TRBJ2-3; D may be TRBD2 (5 bases). CDR1 and CDR2 from the germline V gene are KGHDR and SFDVKD. The V end lost 5 bases, the J end lost 0 bases, and 11 bases lay between the germline ends. The CDR3 sequence is 15 residues long. The CDR3 here is CATSVARTSTDTQYF. The CDR3 nucleotides are TGTGCCACCAGTGTGGCCAGGACTAGCACAGATACGCAGTATTTT.

This rearrangement joins TRBV11-2 to TRBJ1-1, with D perhaps matching TRBD1 (6 bases). The length of the CDR3 is 15 residues. Looked up from germline, CDR1 is SGHAT and CDR2 is FQNNGV. The V end was cut by 3 bases, the J end by 1 base, with 12 bases between. CDR3: CASSLIQGANTEAFF. Written as DNA, the CDR3 is TGTGCCAGCAGCTTGATACAGGGAGCGAACACTGAAGCTTTCTTT.

This chain connects TRBV5-1 to TRBJ2-7; D might be TRBD2 (5 bases). This CDR3 contains 14 residues. Per germline, CDR1 SGHRS and CDR2 YFSETQ. V lost 4 bases and J 7 bases, leaving 18 bases between the germline ends. This CDR3 is CASSPGLSSEEQYF. In DNA, the CDR3 is TGCGCCAGCAGCCCCGGACTCTCTTCCGAGGAGCAGTACTTC.

This chain uses TRBV3-1 (or the pseudogene TRBV3-2) with TRBJ2-1, with TRBD1 as a possible D gene (6 bases). The length of the CDR3 is 13 residues. CDR1 LGHDT and CDR2 YNNKEL come from the germline V gene (reference sequence). The germline V and J ends were trimmed by 6 bases and 5 bases, with 11 bases remaining between them. This chain's CDR3 is CASRTRQDNEQFF. In DNA form, the CDR3 reads TGTGCCAGCAGAACCAGACAGGACAATGAGCAGTTCTTC.

This rearrangement joins TRBV5-1 to TRBJ1-2, with D maybe TRBD1 (6 bases). Germline V gene lookup returns CDR1 SGHRS and CDR2 YFSETQ. The V end lost 0 bases, the J end lost 6 bases, and 9 bases lay between the germline ends. The CDR3 is 13 amino acids. The CDR3 reads CASSLADSHGYTF. CDR3 in DNA: TGCGCCAGCAGCTTGGCGGACAGCCATGGCTACACCTTC.

This chain connects TRBV6-5 to TRBJ1-6, with D hard to call. Per germline, CDR1 MNHEY and CDR2 SVGAGI. This CDR3 is built from 14 residues. Trimming removed 4 bases from V and 4 bases from J, with 8 bases in between. Written as DNA, the CDR3 is TGTGCCAGCAGTTTTTCTAGGTATAATTCACCCCTCCACTTT. It encodes CASSFSRYNSPLHF.

The chain has TRBV18 and TRBJ1-4, with unresolved D. V gave up 0 bases and J gave up 8 bases, with 7 bases separating them. There are 13 residues in the CDR3. Looked up from germline, CDR1 is KGHSH and CDR2 is LQKENI. The CDR3 DNA follows: TGTGCCAGCTCACCACCCGTCGTAGAAAAACTGTTTTTT. It specifies CASSPPVVEKLFF.

This chain joins TRBV19 and TRBJ2-7; D is possibly TRBD1 (5 bases). Between the trimmed V and J ends, which lost 3 bases and 4 bases, there was a span of 13 bases. The length of the CDR3 is 14 residues. Germline CDR1 is LNHDA and CDR2 is SQIVND (reference sequence). CDR3 residues: CASSMILRDYEQYF. The DNA for the CDR3 is TGTGCCAGTAGTATGATTCTCAGGGATTACGAGCAGTACTTC.

V is TRBV6-6 and J is TRBJ2-5; a possible D gene is TRBD2 (6 bases). Germline loops: CDR1 MNHNY, CDR2 SVGAGI (reference sequence). This CDR3 has 13 amino acids. V gave up 4 bases and J gave up 9 bases, with 15 bases separating them. The CDR3 loop is CASSSNIAGPQYF. CDR3 DNA sequence: TGTGCCAGCAGTTCTAATATTGCGGGACCCCAGTACTTC.

J is TRBJ2-1 and V is TRBV19; 10 bases agree with TRBD1. The CDR3 extends over 14 amino acids. Germline CDR1 LNHDA, CDR2 SQIVND (reference sequence). V was clipped by 4 bases and J by 8 bases; unmatched bases: 5. The CDR3 loop is CASSKDRGPDEQFF. The CDR3 DNA is TGTGCCAGTAGTAAAGACAGGGGGCCGGATGAGCAGTTCTTC.

The CDR3 region has the DNA TGTGCCAGCAGTACCTCTAGCGGGGGGTACAATGAGCAGTTCTTC. Translated: CASSTSSGGYNEQFF. The J gene is TRBJ2-1, the V gene TRBV6-5; 11 bases match TRBD2. Trimming cost V 5 bases and J 4 bases; bases outside gene matches: 4. Germline assignment: CDR1 MNHEY and CDR2 SVGAGI. The CDR3 is 15 residues long.

This clone was counted a few times. The V call is TRBV18, the J call TRBJ1-5; D unresolved. Germline assignment: CDR1 KGHSH and CDR2 LQKENI. The CDR3 length is 14 residues. V lost 3 bases to trimming and J lost 0 bases, with 6 bases between them. CDR3 residues: CASSPGISNQPQHF. Written as DNA, the CDR3 is TGTGCCAGCTCACCGGGGATTAGCAATCAGCCCCAGCATTTT. The full variable domain, rest sourced from reference TRBV18 and TRBJ1-5, is NAGVMQNPRHLVRRRGQEARLRCSPMKGHSHVYWYRQLPEEGLKFMVYLQKENIIDESGMPKERFSAEFPKEGPSILRIQQVVRGDSAAYFCASSPGISNQPQHFGDGTRLSIL.

This clone was recorded once. This chain joins TRBV10-2 and TRBJ1-6; D is unresolved. The germline V gene has CDR1 WSHSY and CDR2 SAAADI. The CDR3 loop spans 13 amino acids. The ends were cut back, 3 bases at V and 9 bases at J, with 9 bases in the middle. The CDR3 sequence is CASSDRASSPLHF. In DNA form, the CDR3 reads TGCGCCAGCAGTGATCGGGCCAGTTCACCCCTCCACTTT.

The chain uses TRBV10-3 and TRBJ2-5; TRBD2 agrees at 8 bases. Germline V gene sequence: CDR1 ENHRY, CDR2 SYGVKD. With V trimmed by 4 bases and J by 0 bases, 1 base remained unmatched. The CDR3 runs 14 residues. The CDR3 protein is CAISGGLDQETQYF. The CDR3 nucleotides are TGTGCCATCAGTGGGGGACTAGACCAAGAGACCCAGTACTTC.